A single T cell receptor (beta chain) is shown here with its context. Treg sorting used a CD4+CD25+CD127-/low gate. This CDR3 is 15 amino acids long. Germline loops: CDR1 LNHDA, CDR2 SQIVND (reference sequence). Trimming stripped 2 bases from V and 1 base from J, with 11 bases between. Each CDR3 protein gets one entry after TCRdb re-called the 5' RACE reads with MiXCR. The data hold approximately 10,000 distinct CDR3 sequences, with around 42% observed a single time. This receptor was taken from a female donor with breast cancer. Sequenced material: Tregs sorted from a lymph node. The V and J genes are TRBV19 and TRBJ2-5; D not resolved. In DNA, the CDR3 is TGTGCCAGTAGTATACCCGGGTCCCCCCAAGAGACCCAGTACTTC. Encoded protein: CASSIPGSPQETQYF.